Listed below are T cell receptor beta chains from one sample, sequenced in a study of neurological immune-mediated disorders. One entry per CDR3 protein, called by TCRdb with MiXCR from the 5' RACE reads. The sample lists about 58,000 distinct CDR3 sequences, about 2.5% seen once, with about 3% in the top ten. Sequencing was carried out using PBMCs. The receptor set was obtained from a man in his fifties or sixties with multiple sclerosis. Both conserved end residues are part of each CDR3. A D gene is named only where the DNA matches it firmly. Size is omitted from some rows. Given values are once, few, many or a class for expanded clones.

D,J,length,V,size,DNA,CDR3
TRBD1,TRBJ1-5,16,TRBV7-2,many,TGTGCCAGCAGCTTAGGCCCAGGGGGCCTCAATCAGCCCCAGCATTTT,CASSLGPGGLNQPQHF
.,TRBJ1-6,17,TRBV6-5,many,TGTGCCAGCAGTTACAAGACCGGGAACGTAGGAGGTTCACCCCTCCACTTT,CASSYKTGNVGGSPLHF
.,TRBJ1-6,14,TRBV20-1,many,TGCAGTGCTGGGGGACGGTCTTATAATTCACCCCTCCACTTT,CSAGGRSYNSPLHF
TRBD1,TRBJ2-3,15,TRBV12-5,many,TGTGCTAGTGCCCGGGACAGGGGGAGGGCAGATACGCAGTATTTT,CASARDRGRADTQYF
TRBD1,TRBJ1-6,15,TRBV6-5,many,TGTGCCAGCAGTTACTCCCAGGGGGCAGGTTCACCCCTCCACTTT,CASSYSQGAGSPLHF
TRBD2,TRBJ2-1,18,TRBV9,many,TGTGCCAGCAGCGGTGGGACTAGCGGGGGCCCAGTCTACAATGAGCAGTTCTTC,CASSGGTSGGPVYNEQFF
.,TRBJ2-2,15,TRBV10-3,many,TGTGCCATTTCTGACCCGACTGCCAGCACCGGGGAGCTGTTTTTT,CAISDPTASTGELFF
.,TRBJ1-5,14,TRBV5-1,many,TGCGCCAGCAGCTTGAAGGGTGGATATCAGCCCCAGCATTTT,CASSLKGGYQPQHF
.,TRBJ1-2,13,TRBV12-3/TRBV12-4,many,TGTGCCAGCAGGACGACAAATGGCTATGGCTACACCTTC,CASRTTNGYGYTF
TRBD1,TRBJ2-1,15,TRBV5-1,many,TGCGCCAGCAGCTTAGGACAGGGGAGGCGCAATGAGCAGTTCTTC,CASSLGQGRRNEQFF
TRBD2,TRBJ2-5,15,TRBV7-3,many,TGTGCCAGCAGCCCTACTAGCGCTACAAAAGAGACCCAGTACTTC,CASSPTSATKETQYF
.,TRBJ2-3,14,TRBV30,many,TGTGCCTGGAGTGTACGCGGGGGCACAGATACGCAGTATTTT,CAWSVRGGTDTQYF
.,TRBJ2-3,16,TRBV5-1,few,TGCGCCAGCAGCCCAATAGGTGGGGTCGGCACAGATACGCAGTATTTT,CASSPIGGVGTDTQYF
TRBD1,TRBJ1-1,14,TRBV20-1,.,TGCAGTGTCAGAAAGGACAGGACGAACACTGAAGCTTTCTTT,CSVRKDRTNTEAFF
.,TRBJ2-7,14,TRBV5-1,.,TGCGCCAGCAGCTTGGGACAGGAACCTTACGAGCAGTACTTC,CASSLGQEPYEQYF
.,TRBJ1-1,13,TRBV6-5,.,TGTGCCAGCACCAAAGGAAGTTGGACTGAAGCTTTCTTT,CASTKGSWTEAFF
.,TRBJ1-3,17,TRBV3-1,many,TGTGCCAGCAGCCAAGTCGCGCCGGGGGCCTCTGGAAACACCATATATTTT,CASSQVAPGASGNTIYF
TRBD1,TRBJ1-2,14,TRBV19,many,TGTGCCAGTAGGGGACAGGGGACATACTATGGCTACACCTTC,CASRGQGTYYGYTF
TRBD1,TRBJ1-4,15,TRBV3-1,many,TGTGCCAGCAGCCAAGGGGGGACAGGGAATGAAAAACTGTTTTTT,CASSQGGTGNEKLFF
.,TRBJ1-1,15,TRBV7-2,many,TGTGCCAGCAGCCCCCCAGGAAGGGGTGGGACTGAAGCTTTCTTT,CASSPPGRGGTEAFF
.,TRBJ2-3,14,TRBV10-3,many,TGTGCCATCAGACCGACAGCCCCCACAGATACGCAGTATTTT,CAIRPTAPTDTQYF
TRBD2,TRBJ2-6,18,TRBV9,many,TGTGCCAGCAGCGGAGAGCGGGGGGGGTTCTCTGGGGCCAACGTCCTGACTTTC,CASSGERGGFSGANVLTF
.,TRBJ1-1,13,TRBV14,many,TGTGCCAGCAGCCAAAACAGGGCCACTGAAGCTTTCTTT,CASSQNRATEAFF
.,TRBJ2-1,17,TRBV14,many,TGTGCCAGCAGCCAAGATAACCTCTGGCTAGATTTCAATGAGCAGTTCTTC,CASSQDNLWLDFNEQFF
.,TRBJ1-2,14,TRBV5-5,few,TGTGCCAGCAGCTTGGAGGAAATCGCCTATGGCTACACCTTC,CASSLEEIAYGYTF
.,TRBJ1-4,16,TRBV7-2,.,TGTGCCAGCAGCGCCCCGGGAGTGGCAACTAATGAAAAACTGTTTTTT,CASSAPGVATNEKLFF
TRBD1,TRBJ2-7,14,TRBV7-9,many,TGTGCCAGCAGCCGGGACAGGGTCCCCTACGAGCAGTACTTC,CASSRDRVPYEQYF
.,TRBJ1-5,14,TRBV3-1,many,TGTGCCAGCAGCCAAGGAGGGATAGTTCAGCCCCAGCATTTT,CASSQGGIVQPQHF
.,TRBJ2-7,15,TRBV6-5,many,TGTGCCAGCAGTTCGACAGGTGGGGCGTTATACGAGCAGTACTTC,CASSSTGGALYEQYF
.,TRBJ1-5,13,TRBV2,many,TGTGCCAGCAGTGGCCCACAGGGATTGACCCAGCATTTT,CASSGPQGLTQHF
.,TRBJ2-6,20,TRBV12-2,.,TGTGCAAGTCGCTCTCTACGAATGGGCAGACAGGGTACTGGGGCCAACGTCCTGACTTTC,CASRSLRMGRQGTGANVLTF
.,TRBJ2-2,16,TRBV7-8,many,TGTGCCAGCCTAGGGGGACCCTCAACCCGTACCGGGGAGCTGTTTTTT,CASLGGPSTRTGELFF
.,TRBJ1-2,13,TRBV20-1,many,TGCAGTGCCCCGGCCCGGGGCGACTATGGCTACACCTTC,CSAPARGDYGYTF
.,TRBJ2-1,13,TRBV6-2/TRBV6-3,many,TGTGCCAGCAGTTACTTGGCTAACAATGAGCAGTTCTTC,CASSYLANNEQFF
.,TRBJ2-3,16,TRBV20-1,many,TGCAGTGCTAGAGATCCAGGGACGAGGGCCACAGATACGCAGTATTTT,CSARDPGTRATDTQYF
.,TRBJ2-7,16,TRBV7-2,many,TGTGCCAGCAGCTTAGGTGGGGGGGGCGGCTCCTACGAGCAGTACTTC,CASSLGGGGGSYEQYF
.,TRBJ2-1,13,TRBV20-1,many,TGCAGTGCACCGGGTCTAGCTTATAATGAGCAGTTCTTC,CSAPGLAYNEQFF
.,TRBJ2-2,14,TRBV12-3/TRBV12-4,many,TGTGCCAGCAGTTTAGCGTCGTACACCGGGGAGCTGTTTTTT,CASSLASYTGELFF
.,TRBJ2-3,14,TRBV20-1,few,TGCAGTGCTACCCCGGGGAGGGGGTCGGATACGCAGTATTTT,CSATPGRGSDTQYF
TRBD2,TRBJ2-1,16,TRBV20-1,many,TGCAGTGCTGTCAAACTAGCGGGGGTATCCTACAATGAGCAGTTCTTC,CSAVKLAGVSYNEQFF
TRBD2,TRBJ2-5,15,TRBV20-1,many,TGCAGTGCTAGAGATATCGCGGGGGGCCGGGAGACCCAGTACTTC,CSARDIAGGRETQYF
.,TRBJ2-5,13,TRBV5-6,many,TGTGCCAGCATCATACGCGGCCAAGAGACCCAGTACTTC,CASIIRGQETQYF
TRBD2,TRBJ2-3,15,TRBV27,.,TGTGCCAGCAGTCCTATAGCGGGGGGCACAGATACGCAGTATTTT,CASSPIAGGTDTQYF
TRBD2,TRBJ2-1,15,TRBV5-1,many,TGCGCCAGCAGCGGCGGGACTAGCGGACACAATGAGCAGTTCTTC,CASSGGTSGHNEQFF
TRBD2,TRBJ2-5,14,TRBV7-2,many,TGTGCCAGCAGCACGACTAGCGCCCAAGAGACCCAGTACTTC,CASSTTSAQETQYF
TRBD1,TRBJ1-5,14,TRBV19,many,TGTGCCAGTAAGACTGACAGGGTTGGTCCGCCCCAGCATTTT,CASKTDRVGPPQHF
.,TRBJ2-1,14,TRBV4-1,many,TGCGCCAGCAGCCAAGCTGGTGGTTACAATGAGCAGTTCTTC,CASSQAGGYNEQFF
.,TRBJ2-3,13,TRBV5-4,many,TGTGCCAGCAGCTTGGCGGGGCCAGATACGCAGTATTTT,CASSLAGPDTQYF
.,TRBJ1-3,16,TRBV5-1,many,TGCGCCAGCAGCTTGGAGGACAGACCCTCTGGAAACACCATATATTTT,CASSLEDRPSGNTIYF
TRBD1,TRBJ2-6,16,TRBV20-1,many,TGCAGTGCGAACGGACAGGGAGTTTTAGGGGCCAACGTCCTGACTTTC,CSANGQGVLGANVLTF
.,TRBJ2-1,15,TRBV15,many,TGTGCCACCAGCAGAGATAGGGGGGATTACAATGAGCAGTTCTTC,CATSRDRGDYNEQFF
.,TRBJ2-3,14,TRBV20-1,many,TGCAGTGCTCGGGCAGGGGCGAATGGAGATACGCAGTATTTT,CSARAGANGDTQYF